The rows below give T cell receptor beta chains drawn from one sample of a study of cytomegalovirus exposure and HLA in healthy donors. Using immunoSEQ multiplex PCR, the repertoire was profiled, and TCRdb retains in-frame clones only, with some absent. In the table there are tens of thousands of clones, 82% of which are singletons. Sequencing used PBMCs. The source is a man aged 45-65 years in good health and CMV-seronegative. Each CDR3 is given with its conserved first and last residue. Expanded clones are given a class, and other clones once, few, many or no size at all.

TRBV5-1,.,CASTRLAGGPSNEQFF
TRBV4-3,.,CASSQDTGAPQPQHF
TRBV9,.,CASSVGGLASTGELFF
TRBV28,few,CASTGGANTGELFF
TRBV13,.,CASSPLRVSGNTIYF
TRBV7-2,.,CASSPDRGREQCF
TRBV28,.,CASSFYLAPPTDTQYF
TRBV9,once,CASSPNPPGNPGDTQYF
TRBV10-1,few,CASSPQGARGNEQFF
TRBV4-1,.,CASTLYEEPNEKLFF
TRBV11-2,.,CASSLGGGRVYNEQFF
TRBV7-7,.,CASSPVVVTDTQYF
TRBV11-2,.,CASSYGRGNEQYF
TRBV28,.,CASSFARDYGYTF
TRBV19,.,CASSSMGANTDTQYF
TRBV6-1,once,CASSEHTGANTEAFF
TRBV4-2,.,CASSQEDRRTGRDTQYF
TRBV28,.,CASSLPLNRVGQPQHF
TRBV7-9,.,CASSPPSGEETQYF
TRBV27,.,CASRVLNQETQYF
TRBV6-5,.,CASSATEYYGYTF
TRBV29-1,few,CSVGPGGYEQYF
TRBV28,.,CASSLEGTDYEQYF
TRBV11-2,.,CASSQQTSSDEQFF
TRBV28,.,CASSRSSRPNEKLFF
TRBV9,.,CASSVGVAGINEQFF
TRBV9,.,CASSPRGGGFEEQYF
TRBV7-8,.,CASREQGGGNQPQHF
TRBV6-6,.,CASSRLDRDNEKLFF
TRBV5-5,.,CASSLTGFQETQYF
TRBV9,.,CASSVEGAMGTGELFF
TRBV5-4,.,CATTSGRAVSYEQYF